This T cell receptor beta chain is from a study of read filtering for tumor transcriptome and immune sequencing. About the research overall: Fewer than 10 patients were R-ISS I, 16 were R-ISS II, 6 or 7 were R-ISS III.

By share, this clonotype counts as medium-sized. As yet, its antigen is unknown. From around 440 ng of RNA, a library with molecular barcoded alpha/delta and beta/gamma adaptors was made. TCRdb re-called the reads with MiXCR, one entry per CDR3 protein. The table lists about 5,200 distinct CDR3 sequences, roughly 21% of them singletons. Study-wide results and caveats: Correlation between methods rose after single-read clonotypes were removed. Even smaller IR-seq throughput identified most shared clonotypes.

Trimming cost V 0 bases and J 6 bases; bases outside gene matches: 2. The CDR3 extends over 14 amino acids. CDR1 LNHNV and CDR2 YYDKDF come from the germline V gene (reference sequence). Sample: a population of CD138-negative cells sorted from bone marrow. The chain recombines TRBV15 with TRBJ2-1; 7 bases match TRBD1. The source of this sequence is a donor at least 40 years old with multiple myeloma. The CDR3 nucleotides read TGTGCCACCAGCAGAGACCGACAGGGCAATGAGCAGTTCTTC. It encodes CATSRDRQGNEQFF.